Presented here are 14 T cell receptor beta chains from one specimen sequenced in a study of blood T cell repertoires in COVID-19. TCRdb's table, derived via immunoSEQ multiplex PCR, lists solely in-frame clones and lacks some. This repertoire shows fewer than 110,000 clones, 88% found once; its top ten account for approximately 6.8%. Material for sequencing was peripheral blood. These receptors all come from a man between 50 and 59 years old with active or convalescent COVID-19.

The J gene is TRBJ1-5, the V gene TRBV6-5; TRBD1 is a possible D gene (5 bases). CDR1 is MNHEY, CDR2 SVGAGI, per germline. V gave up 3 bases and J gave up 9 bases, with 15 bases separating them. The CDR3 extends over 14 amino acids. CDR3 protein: CASSYEGVQGPQHF. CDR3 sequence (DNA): TGTGCCAGCAGTTATGAAGGGGTTCAGGGGCCCCAGCATTTT.

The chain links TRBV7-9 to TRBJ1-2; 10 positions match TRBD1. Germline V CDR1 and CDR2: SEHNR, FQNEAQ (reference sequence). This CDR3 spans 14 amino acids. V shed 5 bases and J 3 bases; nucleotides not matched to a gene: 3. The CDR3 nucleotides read TGTGCCAGCAGCACGGGACAGGGGTACTATGGCTACACCTTC. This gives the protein CASSTGQGYYGYTF.

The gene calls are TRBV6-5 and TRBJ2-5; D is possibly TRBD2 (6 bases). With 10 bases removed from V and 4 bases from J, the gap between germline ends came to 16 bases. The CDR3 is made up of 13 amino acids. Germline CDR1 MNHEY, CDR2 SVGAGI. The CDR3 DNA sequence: TGTGCCACCAGGGTTGGGGGAGGAGAGACCCAGTACTTC. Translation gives CATRVGGGETQYF.

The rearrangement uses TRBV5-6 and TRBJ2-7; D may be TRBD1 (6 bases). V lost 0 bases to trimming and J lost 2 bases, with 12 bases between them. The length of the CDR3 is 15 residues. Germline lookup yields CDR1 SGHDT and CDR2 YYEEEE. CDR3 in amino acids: CASSLGPGDAYEQYF. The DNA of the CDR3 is TGTGCCAGCAGCTTGGGGCCAGGGGATGCCTACGAGCAGTACTTC.

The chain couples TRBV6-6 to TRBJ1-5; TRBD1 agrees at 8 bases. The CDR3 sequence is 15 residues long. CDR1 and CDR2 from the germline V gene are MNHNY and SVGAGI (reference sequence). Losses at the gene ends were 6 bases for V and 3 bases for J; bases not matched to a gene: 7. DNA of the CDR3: TGTGCCAGCAGGGGGGGGACAGGCCACAATCAGCCCCAGCATTTT. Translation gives CASRGGTGHNQPQHF.

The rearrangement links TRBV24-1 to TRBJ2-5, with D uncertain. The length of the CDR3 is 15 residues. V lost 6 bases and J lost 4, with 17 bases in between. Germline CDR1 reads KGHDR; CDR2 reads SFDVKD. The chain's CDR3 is CATSPGEAPAETQYF. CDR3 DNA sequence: TGTGCCACCAGTCCCGGAGAGGCCCCGGCAGAGACCCAGTACTTC.

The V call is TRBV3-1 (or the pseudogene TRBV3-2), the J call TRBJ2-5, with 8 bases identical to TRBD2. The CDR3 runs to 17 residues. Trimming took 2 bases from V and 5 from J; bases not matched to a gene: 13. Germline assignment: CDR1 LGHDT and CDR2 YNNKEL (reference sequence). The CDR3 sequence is CASSQRPGAGLGETQYF. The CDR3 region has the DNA TGTGCCAGCAGCCAACGCCCCGGGGCGGGACTAGGCGAGACCCAGTACTTC.

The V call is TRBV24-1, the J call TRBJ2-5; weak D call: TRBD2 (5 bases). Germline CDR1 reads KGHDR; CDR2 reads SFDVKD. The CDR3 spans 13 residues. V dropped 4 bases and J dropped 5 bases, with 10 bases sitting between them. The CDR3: CATSERARETQYF. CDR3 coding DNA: TGTGCCACCAGTGAGCGGGCCCGGGAGACCCAGTACTTC.

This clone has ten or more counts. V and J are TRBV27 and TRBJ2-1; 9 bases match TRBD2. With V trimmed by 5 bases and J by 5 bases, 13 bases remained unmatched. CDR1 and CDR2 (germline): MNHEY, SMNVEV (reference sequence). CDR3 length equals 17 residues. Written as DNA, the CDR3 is TGTGCCAGCAGTCTCATAGCGGGAGCGACCACACACAATGAGCAGTTCTTC. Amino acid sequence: CASSLIAGATTHNEQFF.

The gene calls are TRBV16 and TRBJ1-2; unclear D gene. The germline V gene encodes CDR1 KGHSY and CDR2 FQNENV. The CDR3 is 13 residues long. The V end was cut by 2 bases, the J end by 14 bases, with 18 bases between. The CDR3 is CASSQTGLSRWTF. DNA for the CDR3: TGTGCCAGCAGCCAAACTGGACTGTCAAGGTGGACCTTC.

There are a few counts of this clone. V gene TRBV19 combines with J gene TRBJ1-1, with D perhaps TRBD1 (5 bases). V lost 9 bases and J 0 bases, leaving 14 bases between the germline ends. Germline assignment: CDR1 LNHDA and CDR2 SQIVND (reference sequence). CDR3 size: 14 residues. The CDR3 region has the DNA TGTGCCAGCCAATCTACGACAGTGAACACTGAAGCTTTCTTT. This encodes CASQSTTVNTEAFF. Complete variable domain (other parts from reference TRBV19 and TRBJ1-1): DGGITQSPKYLFRKEGQNVTLSCEQNLNHDAMYWYRQDPGQGLRLIYYSQIVNDFQKGDIAEGYSVSREKKESFPLTVTSAQKNPTAFYLCASQSTTVNTEAFFGQGTRLTVV.

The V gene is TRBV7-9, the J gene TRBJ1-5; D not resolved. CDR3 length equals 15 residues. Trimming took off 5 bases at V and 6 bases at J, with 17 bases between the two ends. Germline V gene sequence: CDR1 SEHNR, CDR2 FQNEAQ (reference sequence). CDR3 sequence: CASSNGLEVGQPQHF. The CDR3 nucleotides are TGTGCCAGCAGCAACGGACTTGAGGTCGGTCAGCCCCAGCATTTT.

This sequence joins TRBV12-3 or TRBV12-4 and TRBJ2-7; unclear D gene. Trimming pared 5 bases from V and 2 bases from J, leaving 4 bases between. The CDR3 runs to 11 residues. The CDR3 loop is CASSNTYEQYF. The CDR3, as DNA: TGTGCCAGCAGTAACACCTACGAGCAGTACTTC.

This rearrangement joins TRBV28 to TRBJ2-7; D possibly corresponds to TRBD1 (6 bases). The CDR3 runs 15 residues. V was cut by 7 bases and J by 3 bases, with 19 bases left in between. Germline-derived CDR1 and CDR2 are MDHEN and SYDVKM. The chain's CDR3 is CASTNAQGAIYEQYF. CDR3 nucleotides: TGTGCCAGCACCAATGCACAGGGTGCGATCTACGAGCAGTACTTC.